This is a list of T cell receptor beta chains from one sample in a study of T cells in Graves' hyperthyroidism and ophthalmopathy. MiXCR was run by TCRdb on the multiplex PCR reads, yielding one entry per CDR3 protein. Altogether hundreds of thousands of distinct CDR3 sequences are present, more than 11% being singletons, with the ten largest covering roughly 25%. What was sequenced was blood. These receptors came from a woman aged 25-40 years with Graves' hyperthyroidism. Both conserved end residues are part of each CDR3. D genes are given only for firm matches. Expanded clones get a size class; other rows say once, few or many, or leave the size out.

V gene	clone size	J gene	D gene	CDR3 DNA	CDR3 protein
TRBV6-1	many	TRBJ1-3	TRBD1	TGTGCCAGCAGTGAACGACAGGGAGGCACCATATATTTT	CASSERQGGTIYF
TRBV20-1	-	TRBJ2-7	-	TGCAGTGCTAGCCCGATTAAGTTCAGCTCCTACGAGCAGTACTTC	CSASPIKFSSYEQYF
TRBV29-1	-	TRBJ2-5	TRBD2	TGCAGCTCGGGAGGGGTCCTCCAAGAGACCCAGTACTTC	CSSGGVLQETQYF
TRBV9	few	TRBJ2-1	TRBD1	TGTGCCAGCAGCGGACCCGGGACAGGGGGCAATGAGCAGTTCTTC	CASSGPGTGGNEQFF
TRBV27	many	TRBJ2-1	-	TGTGCCAGCAGTACGGATGAGCAGTTCTTC	CASSTDEQFF
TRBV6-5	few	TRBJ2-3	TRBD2	TGTGCCAGCAGTTTAGCGGGCTATCTATCCACAGATACGCGGTATTTT	CASSLAGYLSTDTRYF
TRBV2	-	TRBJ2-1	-	TGTGCCAGCAGTGAACGCAGCGCAACCCTCTACAATGAGCAGTTCTTC	CASSERSATLYNEQFF
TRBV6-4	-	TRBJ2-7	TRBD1	TGTGGTTGTGAGTTCGGGACAGGGGTTAACGAGCAGTACTTC	CGCEFGTGVNEQYF
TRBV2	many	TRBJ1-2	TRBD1	TGTGCCAGCCTCAAAGGGGGCGCAAACTATGGCTACACCTTC	CASLKGGANYGYTF
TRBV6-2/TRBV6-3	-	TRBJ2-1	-	TGTGCCAGCAGTGACGGCAGGGTACAGTTCTTC	CASSDGRVQFF
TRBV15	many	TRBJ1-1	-	TGTGCCACCAGCAGAGATTTTGGTCCTAACACTGAAGCTTTCTTT	CATSRDFGPNTEAFF
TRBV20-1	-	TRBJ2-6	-	TGCAGTGCTAGAGATCCGGACAGCCCATCTGACTCTGGGGCCAACGTCCTGACTTTC	CSARDPDSPSDSGANVLTF
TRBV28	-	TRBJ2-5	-	TGTGCCAGCAGTATCCCTCGAAGGGAGACCCAGTACTTC	CASSIPRRETQYF
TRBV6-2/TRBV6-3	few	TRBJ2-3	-	TGTGCCAGCAGACATACGCCAGGGGGGGAGGATACGCAGTATTTT	CASRHTPGGEDTQYF
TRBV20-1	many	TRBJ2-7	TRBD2	TGCAGTGCTAGTAAGCGGGGAGATAGCTACGAGCAGTACTTC	CSASKRGDSYEQYF
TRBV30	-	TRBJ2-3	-	TGTGCCTGGAAATTCGGCGGGGGCGGCGGAGATACGCAGTATTTT	CAWKFGGGGGDTQYF
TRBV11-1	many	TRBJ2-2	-	TGTGCCAGCAGCTTAGCGAGGTACACCGGGGAGCTGTTTTTT	CASSLARYTGELFF
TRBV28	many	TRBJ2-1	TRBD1	TGTGCCAGCAGCCGGGACAGACGCTCCTACAATGAGCAGTTCTTC	CASSRDRRSYNEQFF
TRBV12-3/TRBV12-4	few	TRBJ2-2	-	TGTGCCACCGCCTCCAGGGAGGCCGGGGAGCTGTTTTTT	CATASREAGELFF
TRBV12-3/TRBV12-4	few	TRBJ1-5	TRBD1	TGTGCCAGCAGTTCAGGGGGAACAGGCTCAGTTTATAGCAATCAGCCCCAGCATTTT	CASSSGGTGSVYSNQPQHF
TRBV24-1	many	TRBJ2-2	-	TGTGCCACCAGTCGGATGAGGGGAGGGGACATCGGGGAGCTGTTTTTT	CATSRMRGGDIGELFF
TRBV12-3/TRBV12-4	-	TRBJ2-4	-	TGTGCCAGCAGTTTAAGTCCTACCAAAAACATTCAGTACTTC	CASSLSPTKNIQYF
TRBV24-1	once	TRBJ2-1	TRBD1	TGTGCCACCCGCCGGACAGGGTCATACAATGAGCAGTTCTTC	CATRRTGSYNEQFF
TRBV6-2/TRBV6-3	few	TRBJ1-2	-	TGTGCCAGCAGGGATACATTAGGCTACACCTTC	CASRDTLGYTF
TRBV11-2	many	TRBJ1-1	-	TGTGCCAGCAGCTTGAAATTGGACACTGAAGCTTTCTTT	CASSLKLDTEAFF
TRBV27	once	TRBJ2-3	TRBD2	TGTGCCAGCAGTGGGGAGGTTGGGACTAATACAGATACGCAGTATTTT	CASSGEVGTNTDTQYF
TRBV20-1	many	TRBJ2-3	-	TGCAGTGCTAGTGACGGGATTGGCCCGGAGACAGATACGCAGTATTTT	CSASDGIGPETDTQYF
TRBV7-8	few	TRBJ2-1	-	TGTGCCAGCAGGCTCACTAGGGGTGGTAGAAATGAGCAGTTCTTC	CASRLTRGGRNEQFF
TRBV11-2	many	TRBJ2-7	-	TGTGCCACCCTAAGGACTGCCTCGCGGAACGAGCAGTACTTC	CATLRTASRNEQYF
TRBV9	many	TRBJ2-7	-	TGTGCCAGCAGCGAGACATCGACCTTAGCCCCTACGCAGCAGTACTTC	CASSETSTLAPTQQYF
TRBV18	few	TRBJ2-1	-	TGTGCCAGCTCACCTGTCGGGGAGGAAGCCCCAAGGAATGAGCAGTTCTTC	CASSPVGEEAPRNEQFF
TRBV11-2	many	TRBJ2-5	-	TGTGCCAGCAGCTTAGATCTCGGGGGTGGAGAGACCCAGTACTTC	CASSLDLGGGETQYF
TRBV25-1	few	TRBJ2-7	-	TGTGCCAGCCACCATAATCAAGAGCAGTACTTC	CASHHNQEQYF
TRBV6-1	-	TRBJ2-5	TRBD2	TGTGCCAGCAGTGAAACTAGCGGATACCAAGAGACCCAGTACTTC	CASSETSGYQETQYF
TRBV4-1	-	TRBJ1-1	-	TGCGCCAGCGCCCAGGTTGGAGGGCCTATTATGAACACTGAAGCTTTCTTT	CASAQVGGPIMNTEAFF
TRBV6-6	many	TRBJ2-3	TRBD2	TGTGCCAGCAGTTACTCGAAACTCGGTACTAGCGGGAGAACAGATACGCAGTATTTT	CASSYSKLGTSGRTDTQYF
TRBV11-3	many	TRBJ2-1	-	TGTGCCAGCAGCTTAGTAGTTGAGAATGAGCAGTTCTTC	CASSLVVENEQFF
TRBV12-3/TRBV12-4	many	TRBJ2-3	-	TGTGCCAGCAGTCGGGTCACAGATACGCAGTATTTT	CASSRVTDTQYF
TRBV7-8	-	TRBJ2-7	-	TGTGCCAGCACCCCGTTGGCCCAGCCAACCTACGAGCAGTACTTC	CASTPLAQPTYEQYF
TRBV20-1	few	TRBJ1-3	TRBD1	TGCAGTGCCTCGACAGGGGGACGGGTTGGCACCATATATTTT	CSASTGGRVGTIYF
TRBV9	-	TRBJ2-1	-	TGTGCCAGCAGCGTCGGGGTTAACAATGAGCAGTTCTTC	CASSVGVNNEQFF
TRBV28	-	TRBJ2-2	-	TGTGCCAGCAGACCGAGGGTAGCCGGGGAGCTGTTTTTT	CASRPRVAGELFF
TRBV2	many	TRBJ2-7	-	TGTGCCAGCAGAGAGTTCCGACTCTCCTACGAGCAGTACTTC	CASREFRLSYEQYF
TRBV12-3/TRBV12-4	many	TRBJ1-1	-	TGTGCCAGCAGTTTACGTGTACTCACTGAAGCTTTCTTT	CASSLRVLTEAFF
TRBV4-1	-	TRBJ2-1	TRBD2	TGCGCCAGCAGCCTTGGCCCCGGGAGGGCAGATGAGCAGTTCTTC	CASSLGPGRADEQFF
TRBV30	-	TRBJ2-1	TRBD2	TGTGCCTCGATCAAAGCGGGAGGACAACATGAGCAGTTCTTC	CASIKAGGQHEQFF
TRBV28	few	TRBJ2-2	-	TGTGCCAGCGGGGTCCCGCGTCGGGGCACCGGGGAGCTGTTTTTT	CASGVPRRGTGELFF
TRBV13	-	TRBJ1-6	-	TGTGCCAGCAGCTCGGCGGGAAGTAATTCACCCCTCCACTTT	CASSSAGSNSPLHF
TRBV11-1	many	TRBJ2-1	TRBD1	TGTGCCAGCAGCCCTAGACAGGGGTTGAGCTCCTACAATGAGCAGTTCTTC	CASSPRQGLSSYNEQFF
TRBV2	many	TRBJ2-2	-	TGTGCCAGCAGTTTGGGACTGGGGGAGCTGTTTTTT	CASSLGLGELFF
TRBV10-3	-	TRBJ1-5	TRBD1	TGTGCCAGCAGTGGATCAGGGGGGAAACAGCCCCAGCATTTT	CASSGSGGKQPQHF
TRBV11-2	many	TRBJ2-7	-	TGTGCCAGCAGCTTAGTTCACGGCAACGAGCAGTACTTC	CASSLVHGNEQYF
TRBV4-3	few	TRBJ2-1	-	TGCGCCAGCAGCCAAGAGCATTGGGGTCTTTCCTACAATGAGCAGTTCTTC	CASSQEHWGLSYNEQFF
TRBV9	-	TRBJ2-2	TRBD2	TGTGCCAGCAGCGTAGGGCTAGCGGGAGGGCCGCACACCGGGGAGCTGTTTTTT	CASSVGLAGGPHTGELFF
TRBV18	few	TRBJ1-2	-	TGTGCCAGCTCACCCATGCTTGAGGGGTATGGCTACACCTTC	CASSPMLEGYGYTF
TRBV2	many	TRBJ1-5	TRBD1	TGTGCCAGCAGTGAGGGGACCACAGGGGGACCCAATCAGCCCCAGCATTTT	CASSEGTTGGPNQPQHF
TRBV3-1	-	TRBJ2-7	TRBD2	TGTGCCAGCAGCCAAGACCCCAGGAGGACTAGCGGGAGTTTGTACGAGCAGTACTTC	CASSQDPRRTSGSLYEQYF
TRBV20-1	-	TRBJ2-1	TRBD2	TGCAGTGCCCCGGGACTAGCGGGAGTCGATGAGCAGTTCTTC	CSAPGLAGVDEQFF
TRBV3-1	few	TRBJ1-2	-	TGTGCCAGCAGCCAAGTTAACAGAAACTATGGCTACACCTTC	CASSQVNRNYGYTF